This T cell receptor (beta chain) is drawn from a study of radiation and T cells in renal cell carcinoma. Overall study: Nephrectomy followed 15 Gy stereotactic body radiation by 4 weeks. General study points: From baseline, blood top tumor clonotypes peaked at 2 weeks post-radiation.

Time point denoted: blood 2 weeks post-SBRT. The sample's treatment: 15 Gy SBRT to primary tumor, nephrectomy 4 weeks later. Radiation-treated patients gave blood at baseline, week 2 and week 4. V lost 2 bases and J 4 bases, leaving 21 bases between the germline ends. Germline V gene lookup returns CDR1 GTSNPN and CDR2 SVGIG (reference sequence). This CDR3 is 17 amino acids long. The method was immunoSEQ multiplex PCR; TCRdb's version includes in-frame clones alone and lacks a portion of them. The sample holds 120,000 or so clones, 81% seen once. In this sample, this clone turned up once. Antigen: not known.

The chain uses TRBV30 and TRBJ1-3, with a possible D match to TRBD1 (6 bases). This clonotype was obtained from a man over 45 with renal cell carcinoma. The sequences come from blood, collected from a patient whose treatment included radiotherapy and nephrectomy. The CDR3 DNA follows: TGTGCCTGGAGTATAAGGTTCAGGCAGGGGTGGGGAAACACCATATATTTT. Translated, it gives CAWSIRFRQGWGNTIYF.